Shown below are 12 T cell receptor beta chains from a single sample sequenced in a study of T-cell reconstitution after alpha-beta-depleted transplantation in children. TCRbeta library preparation incorporated unique molecular identifiers. TCRdb re-called the PCR reads through MiXCR, storing one row per CDR3 protein. The table lists 480,000 or so distinct CDR3 sequences, 8% to 11% of them singletons. The sample consisted of PBMCs, taken before TCRalphabeta/CD19-depleted stem cell transplant. These receptors were collected from a child younger than 10 with inherited bone marrow failure, due to receive a stem cell transplant.

This clonotype was recorded many times. This rearrangement joins TRBV7-8 to TRBJ1-2; TRBD1 matches at 7 bases. CDR1 is SGHVS, CDR2 FQNEAQ, per germline. CDR3 length: 16 amino acids. V trimming: 5 bases; J trimming: 4 bases; junction bases outside the gene matches: 13. The CDR3 reads CASSLTPGQTIYGYTF. As DNA, the CDR3 is TGTGCCAGCAGCCTCACGCCGGGACAGACGATCTATGGCTACACCTTC.

This clonotype was seen many times. The rearrangement links TRBV28 to TRBJ2-1; 10 positions agree with TRBD1. CDR1 is MDHEN and CDR2 is SYDVKM in the germline V gene. Trimming removed 9 bases from V and 4 bases from J; junction bases left unmatched: 9. This CDR3 region has 15 residues. In DNA form, the CDR3 reads TGTGCCAGTGGGACAGGGGCGTTTCCTTACAATGAGCAGTTCTTC. Amino acid sequence: CASGTGAFPYNEQFF.

At least ten counts were recorded for this clonotype. The CDR3, as DNA: TGTGCCAGCAGTGCCACTACAGGTGTTTACGAGCAGTACTTC. Its translation: CASSATTGVYEQYF. The rearrangement links TRBV12-3 or TRBV12-4 to TRBJ2-7; possibly TRBD1 for D (5 bases). CDR3 size: 14 residues. V shed 5 bases and J shed 4 bases, with 15 bases lying between them.

This clonotype was seen repeatedly, ten times or more. V and J are TRBV28 and TRBJ1-1; D gene ambiguous. The CDR3 runs 14 residues. V lost 5 bases, J lost 1 base, and 11 bases lay in between. Germline V gives CDR1 MDHEN, CDR2 SYDVKM. The CDR3 nucleotides are TGTGCCAGCAGTATGAGACGGAGGAACACTGAAGCTTTCTTT. Protein sequence: CASSMRRRNTEAFF. Looking up the rest from reference TRBV28 and TRBJ1-1 gives the full variable domain: DVKVTQSSRYLVKRTGEKVFLECVQDMDHENMFWYRQDPGLGLRLIYFSYDVKMKEKGDIPEGYSVSREKKERFSLILESASTNQTSMYLCASSMRRRNTEAFFGQGTRLTVV.

This clonotype was seen a few times. The rearrangement links TRBV12-3 or TRBV12-4 to TRBJ2-1, with 7 nucleotides matching TRBD1. V gave up 6 bases and J gave up 7 bases; unmatched junction bases: 9. This CDR3 is built from 14 residues. CDR3 nucleotide sequence: TGTGCCAGCAGCAACACAGGGGCAGGGAATGAGCAGTTCTTC. Its protein product is CASSNTGAGNEQFF.

This clonotype was seen ten or more times. The chain couples TRBV27 to TRBJ2-7; a possible D gene is TRBD2 (7 bases). CDR3 length: 15 residues. CDR1 and CDR2 (germline): MNHEY, SMNVEV (reference sequence). V was pared by 4 bases and J by 2 bases, with 15 bases between. The CDR3 bases are TGTGCCAGCAGTTACCAGGCGGGGGCCCCCTACGAGCAGTACTTC. Protein: CASSYQAGAPYEQYF.

This clonotype was seen at least ten times. In DNA form, the CDR3 reads TGTGCCAGCAGCTCCAGGGCCCACGAGCAGTACTTC. It encodes CASSSRAHEQYF. The genes are TRBV6-2 or TRBV6-3 and TRBJ2-7; D perhaps matches TRBD1 (5 bases). V was shortened by 6 bases and J by 5 bases, with 11 bases between the two germline ends. The CDR3 sequence is 12 residues long. CDR1 is MNHEY, CDR2 SVGEGT, per germline.

In this sample, this clonotype turned up many times. J is TRBJ2-1 and V is TRBV19; 9 bases match TRBD2. Losses at the gene ends were 3 bases for V and 10 bases for J; bases not matched to a gene: 7. CDR3 length equals 14 residues. Germline CDR1 LNHDA, CDR2 SQIVND (reference sequence). The CDR3 here is CASSIPAGGPEQFF. The CDR3 nucleotides read TGTGCCAGTAGTATTCCAGCGGGAGGCCCCGAGCAGTTCTTC.

This clonotype came up many times. This chain connects TRBV4-2 to TRBJ2-7; 11 positions agree with TRBD2. Germline lookup yields CDR1 LGHNA and CDR2 YNFKEQ. The V and J ends lost 2 bases and 4 bases, in that order; junction bases with no gene match: 1. The CDR3 loop spans 14 amino acids. CDR3 nucleotides: TGTGCCAGCAGCCAAACTAGCGGGGGATACGAGCAGTACTTC. It encodes CASSQTSGGYEQYF.

This clonotype occurred many times. This chain links TRBV25-1 with TRBJ2-7, with TRBD2 as a possible D gene (5 bases). Trimming removed 1 base at V and 0 bases at J, with 7 bases between. The CDR3 covers 14 residues. The germline CDR1 and CDR2 sequences are MGHDK and SYGVNS. The DNA for the CDR3 is TGTGCCAGCAGTGAATTGGGAGACTCCTACGAGCAGTACTTC. This encodes CASSELGDSYEQYF.

In its sample, this clonotype was seen many times. This chain uses TRBV27 with TRBJ2-5, with D unclear. Germline CDR1 MNHEY, CDR2 SMNVEV (reference sequence). V lost 4 bases to trimming and J lost 6 bases, with 12 bases between them. The CDR3 is 13 amino acids. The CDR3 protein is CASSSIPRQTQYF. CDR3 coding DNA: TGTGCCAGCAGTTCCATCCCCCGACAGACCCAGTACTTC.

This clonotype was counted many times. The rearrangement links TRBV12-3 or TRBV12-4 to TRBJ2-2; D unclear. The CDR3 has 14 residues. V was clipped by 8 bases and J by 3 bases, with 13 bases between them. The CDR3 loop reads CASSRSAYTGELFF. For the CDR3, the DNA is TGTGCCAGCTCCCGGAGCGCTTACACCGGGGAGCTGTTTTTT.